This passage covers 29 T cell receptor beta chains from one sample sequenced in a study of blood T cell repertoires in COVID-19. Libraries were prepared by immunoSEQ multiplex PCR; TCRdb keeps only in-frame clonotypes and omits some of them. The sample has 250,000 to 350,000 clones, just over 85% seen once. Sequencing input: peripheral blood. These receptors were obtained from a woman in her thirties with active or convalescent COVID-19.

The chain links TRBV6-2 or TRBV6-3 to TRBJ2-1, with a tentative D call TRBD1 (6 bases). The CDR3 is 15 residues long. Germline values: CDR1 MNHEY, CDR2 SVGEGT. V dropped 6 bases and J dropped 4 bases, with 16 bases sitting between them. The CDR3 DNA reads TGTGCCAGCAGCCTCTGGGGACACGAATACAATGAGCAGTTCTTC. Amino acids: CASSLWGHEYNEQFF.

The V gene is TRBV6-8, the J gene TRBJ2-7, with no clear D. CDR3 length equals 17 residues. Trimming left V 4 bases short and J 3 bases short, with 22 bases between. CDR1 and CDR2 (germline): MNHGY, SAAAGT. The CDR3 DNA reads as TGTGCCAGCAGTTCCCACCTGCGTGGTAATTGTCTCTACGAGCAGTACTTC. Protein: CASSSHLRGNCLYEQYF.

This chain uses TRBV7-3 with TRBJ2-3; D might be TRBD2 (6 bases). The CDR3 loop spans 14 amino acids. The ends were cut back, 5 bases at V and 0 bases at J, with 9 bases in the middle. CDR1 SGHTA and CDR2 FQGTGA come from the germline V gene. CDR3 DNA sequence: TGTGCCAGCAGCCGGGACTTTAGCACAGATACGCAGTATTTT. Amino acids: CASSRDFSTDTQYF.

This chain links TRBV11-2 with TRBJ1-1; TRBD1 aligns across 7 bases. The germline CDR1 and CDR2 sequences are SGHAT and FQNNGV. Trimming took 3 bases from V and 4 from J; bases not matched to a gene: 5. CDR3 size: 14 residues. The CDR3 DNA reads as TGTGCCAGCAGCTTCACAGGGGCGGGCACTGAAGCTTTCTTT. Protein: CASSFTGAGTEAFF.

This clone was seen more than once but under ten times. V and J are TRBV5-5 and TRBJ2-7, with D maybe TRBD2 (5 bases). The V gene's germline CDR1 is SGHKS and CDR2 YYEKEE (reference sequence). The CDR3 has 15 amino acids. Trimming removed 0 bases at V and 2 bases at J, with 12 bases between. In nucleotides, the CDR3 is TGTGCCAGCAGCTTGGGGGTAGCGCCTACCTACGAGCAGTACTTC. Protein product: CASSLGVAPTYEQYF.

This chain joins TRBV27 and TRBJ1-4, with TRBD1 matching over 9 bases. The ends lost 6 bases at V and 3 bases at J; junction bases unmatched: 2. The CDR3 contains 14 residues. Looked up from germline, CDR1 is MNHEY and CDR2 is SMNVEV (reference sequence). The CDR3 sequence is CASRTGGANEKLFF. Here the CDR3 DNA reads TGTGCCAGCAGGACAGGGGGTGCTAATGAAAAACTGTTTTTT.

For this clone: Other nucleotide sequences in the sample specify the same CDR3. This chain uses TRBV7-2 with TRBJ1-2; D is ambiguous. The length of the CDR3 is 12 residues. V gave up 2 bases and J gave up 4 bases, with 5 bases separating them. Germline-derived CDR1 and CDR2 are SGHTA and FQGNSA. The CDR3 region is CASSLSSYGYTF. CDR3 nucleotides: TGTGCCAGCAGCTTATCGTCCTATGGCTACACCTTC.

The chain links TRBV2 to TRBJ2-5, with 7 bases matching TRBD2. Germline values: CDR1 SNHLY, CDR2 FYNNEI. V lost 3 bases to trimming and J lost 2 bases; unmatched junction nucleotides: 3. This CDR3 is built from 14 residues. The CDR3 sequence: CASSDQAGQETQYF. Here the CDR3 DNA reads TGTGCCAGCAGTGATCAAGCGGGGCAAGAGACCCAGTACTTC.

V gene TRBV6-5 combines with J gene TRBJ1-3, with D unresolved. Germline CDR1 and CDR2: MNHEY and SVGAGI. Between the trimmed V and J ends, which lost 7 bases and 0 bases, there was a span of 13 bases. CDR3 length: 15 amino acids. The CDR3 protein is CASKKDGNSGNTIYF. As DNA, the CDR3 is TGTGCCAGCAAAAAGGACGGGAACTCTGGAAACACCATATATTTT.

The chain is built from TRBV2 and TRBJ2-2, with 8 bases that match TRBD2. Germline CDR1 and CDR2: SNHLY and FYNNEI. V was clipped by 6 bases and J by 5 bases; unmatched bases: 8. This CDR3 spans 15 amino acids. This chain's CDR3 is CASRFGGAGTGELFF. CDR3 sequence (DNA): TGTGCCAGCAGGTTCGGGGGGGCCGGGACCGGGGAGCTGTTTTTT.

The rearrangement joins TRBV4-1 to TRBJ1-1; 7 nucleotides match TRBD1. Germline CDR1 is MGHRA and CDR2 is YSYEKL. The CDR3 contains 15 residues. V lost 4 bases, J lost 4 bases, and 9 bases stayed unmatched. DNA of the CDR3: TGCGCCAGCAGCCCCCACAGGGGAGGAAGCACTGAAGCTTTCTTT. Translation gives CASSPHRGGSTEAFF.

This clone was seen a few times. The CDR3 loop reads CASKQGANYGYTF. The CDR3 bases are TGTGCCAGCAAACAGGGGGCTAACTATGGCTACACCTTC. The chain links TRBV5-6 to TRBJ1-2; 8 bases are shared with TRBD1. V lost 6 bases, J lost 0 bases, and 1 base stayed unmatched. The CDR3 totals 13 residues. The germline V gene encodes CDR1 SGHDT and CDR2 YYEEEE.

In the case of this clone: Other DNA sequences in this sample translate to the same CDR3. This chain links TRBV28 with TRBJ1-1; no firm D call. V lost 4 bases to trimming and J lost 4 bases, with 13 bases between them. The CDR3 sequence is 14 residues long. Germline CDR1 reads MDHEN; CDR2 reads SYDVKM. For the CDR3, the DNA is TGTGCCAGCAGTTCACTTGGGGAGGGCACTGAAGCTTTCTTT. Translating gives CASSSLGEGTEAFF.

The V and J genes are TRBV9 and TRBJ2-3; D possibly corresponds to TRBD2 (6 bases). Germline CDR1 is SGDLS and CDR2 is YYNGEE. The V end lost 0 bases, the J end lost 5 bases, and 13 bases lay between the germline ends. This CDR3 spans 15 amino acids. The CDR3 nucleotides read TGTGCCAGCAGCGTAGGGGGGGTAAAGGGAGATACGCAGTATTTT. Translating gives CASSVGGVKGDTQYF.

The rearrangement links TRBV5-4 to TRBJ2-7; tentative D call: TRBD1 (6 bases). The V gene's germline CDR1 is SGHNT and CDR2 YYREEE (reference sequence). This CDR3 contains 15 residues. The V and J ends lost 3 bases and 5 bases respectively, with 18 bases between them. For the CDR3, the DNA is TGTGCCAGCAGCTCCTCGGGGACACGCCCTAACGAGCAGTACTTC. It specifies CASSSSGTRPNEQYF.

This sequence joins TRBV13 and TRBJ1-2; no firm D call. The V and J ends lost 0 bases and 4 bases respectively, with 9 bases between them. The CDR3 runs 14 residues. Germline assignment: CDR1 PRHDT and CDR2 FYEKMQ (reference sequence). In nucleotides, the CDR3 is TGTGCCAGCAGCTTAGGGCCGGGGATCTATGGCTACACCTTC. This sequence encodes CASSLGPGIYGYTF. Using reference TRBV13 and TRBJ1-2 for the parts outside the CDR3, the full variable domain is AAGVIQSPRHLIKEKRETATLKCYPIPRHDTVYWYQQGPGQDPQFLISFYEKMQSDKGSIPDRFSAQQFSDYHSELNMSSLELGDSALYFCASSLGPGIYGYTFGSGTRLTVV.

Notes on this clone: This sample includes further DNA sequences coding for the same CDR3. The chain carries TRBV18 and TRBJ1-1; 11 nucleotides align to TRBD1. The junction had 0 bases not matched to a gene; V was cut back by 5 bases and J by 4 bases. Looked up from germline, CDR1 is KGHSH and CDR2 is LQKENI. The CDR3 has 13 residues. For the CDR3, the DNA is TGTGCCAGCTCAGGGACAGGGGGCACTGAAGCTTTCTTT. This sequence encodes CASSGTGGTEAFF.

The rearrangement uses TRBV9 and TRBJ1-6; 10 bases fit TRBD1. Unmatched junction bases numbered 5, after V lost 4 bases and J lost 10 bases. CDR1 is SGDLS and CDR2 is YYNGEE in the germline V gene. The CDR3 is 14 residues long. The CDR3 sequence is CASSRDRGQSPLHF. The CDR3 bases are TGTGCCAGCAGCCGGGACAGGGGTCAGTCACCCCTCCACTTT.

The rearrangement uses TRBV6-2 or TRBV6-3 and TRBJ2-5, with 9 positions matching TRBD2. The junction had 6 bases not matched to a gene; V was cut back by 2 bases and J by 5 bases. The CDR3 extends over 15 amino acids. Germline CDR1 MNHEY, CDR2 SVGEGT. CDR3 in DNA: TGTGCCAGCAGTTACGGCGGGGGGGCGAGGGAGACCCAGTACTTC. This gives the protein CASSYGGGARETQYF.

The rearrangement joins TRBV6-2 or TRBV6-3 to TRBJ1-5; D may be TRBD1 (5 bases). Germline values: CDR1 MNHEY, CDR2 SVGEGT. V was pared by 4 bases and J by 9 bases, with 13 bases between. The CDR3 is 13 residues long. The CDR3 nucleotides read TGTGCCAGCAGTTTCGCGGGGCAGGGGCCCCAGCATTTT. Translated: CASSFAGQGPQHF.

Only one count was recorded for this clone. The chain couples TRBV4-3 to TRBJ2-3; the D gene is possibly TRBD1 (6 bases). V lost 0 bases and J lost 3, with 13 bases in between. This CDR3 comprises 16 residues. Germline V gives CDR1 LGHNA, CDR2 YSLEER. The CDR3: CASSQDVRGRTDTQYF. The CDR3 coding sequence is TGCGCCAGCAGCCAAGATGTCAGGGGAAGGACAGATACGCAGTATTTT.

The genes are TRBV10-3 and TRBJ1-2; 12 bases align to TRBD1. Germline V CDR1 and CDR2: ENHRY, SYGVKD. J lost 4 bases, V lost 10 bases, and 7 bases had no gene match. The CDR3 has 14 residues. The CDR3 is CASGTGGEGYGYTF. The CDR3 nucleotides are TGTGCCAGCGGGACAGGGGGCGAGGGCTATGGCTACACCTTC.

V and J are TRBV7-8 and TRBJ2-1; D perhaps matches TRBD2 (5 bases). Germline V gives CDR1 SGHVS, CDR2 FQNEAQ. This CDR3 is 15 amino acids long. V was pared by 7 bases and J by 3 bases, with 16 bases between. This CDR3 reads CASTPGGPSYNEQFF. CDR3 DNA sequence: TGTGCCAGCACCCCAGGCGGGCCGAGCTACAATGAGCAGTTCTTC.

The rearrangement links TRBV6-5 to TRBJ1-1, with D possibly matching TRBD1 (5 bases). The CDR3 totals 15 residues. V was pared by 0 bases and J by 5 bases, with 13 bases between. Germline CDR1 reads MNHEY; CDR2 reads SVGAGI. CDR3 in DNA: TGTGCCAGCAGTTACTCGATCCAGGGTTGGACTGAAGCTTTCTTT. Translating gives CASSYSIQGWTEAFF.

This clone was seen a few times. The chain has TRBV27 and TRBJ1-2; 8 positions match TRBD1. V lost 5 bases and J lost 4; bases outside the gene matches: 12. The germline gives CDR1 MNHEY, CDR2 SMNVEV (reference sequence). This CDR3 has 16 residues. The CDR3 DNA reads TGTGCCAGCAGTCCCTCCAGGGGGCGGAACTTCTATGGCTACACCTTC. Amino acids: CASSPSRGRNFYGYTF.

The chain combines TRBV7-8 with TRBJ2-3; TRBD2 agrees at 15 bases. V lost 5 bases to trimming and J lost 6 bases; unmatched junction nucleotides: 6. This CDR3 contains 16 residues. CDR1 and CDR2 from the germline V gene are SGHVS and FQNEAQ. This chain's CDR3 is CASSNGLAGGVDTQYF. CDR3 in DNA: TGTGCCAGCAGCAACGGACTAGCGGGGGGGGTGGATACGCAGTATTTT.

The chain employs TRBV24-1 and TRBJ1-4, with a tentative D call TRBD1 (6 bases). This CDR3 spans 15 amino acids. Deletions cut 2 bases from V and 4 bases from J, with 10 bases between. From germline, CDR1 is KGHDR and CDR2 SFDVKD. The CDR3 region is CATSDSQGYNEKLFF. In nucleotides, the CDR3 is TGTGCCACCAGTGATTCACAGGGTTATAATGAAAAACTGTTTTTT.

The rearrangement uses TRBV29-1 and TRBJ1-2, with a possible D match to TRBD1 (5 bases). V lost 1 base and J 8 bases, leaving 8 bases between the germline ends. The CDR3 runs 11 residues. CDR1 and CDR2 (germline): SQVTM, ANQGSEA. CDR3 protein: CSVEGRQGYTF. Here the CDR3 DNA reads TGCAGCGTTGAAGGGAGACAGGGCTACACCTTC.

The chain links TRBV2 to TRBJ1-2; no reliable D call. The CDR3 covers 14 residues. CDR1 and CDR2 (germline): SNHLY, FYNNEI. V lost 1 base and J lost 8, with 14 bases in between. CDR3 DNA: TGTGCCAGCAGTGAAGTCCGGCAGCCGGGAGGCTACACCTTC. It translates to CASSEVRQPGGYTF.